These 29 T cell receptor beta chains originate from one sample sequenced in a study of T cells in localized non-small cell lung cancer. Measured with immunoSEQ multiplex PCR; TCRdb has only the in-frame clones, and not every one. The sample records about 16,000 clones, around 83% being singletons. The sequencing used peripheral blood, collected before any cancer treatment. The receptors come from a male donor older than 55 with stage I lung adenocarcinoma.

The V gene is TRBV19, the J gene TRBJ1-5, with 8 positions matching TRBD1. V gave up 8 bases and J gave up 4 bases; unmatched junction bases: 13. The CDR3 contains 16 residues. Germline CDR1 LNHDA, CDR2 SQIVND (reference sequence). The CDR3: CASRRQSRGPNQPQHF. Written as DNA, the CDR3 is TGTGCCAGTCGCCGTCAGAGCAGGGGGCCTAATCAGCCCCAGCATTTT.

The chain uses TRBV28 and TRBJ1-2, with D hard to call. Germline V lookup: CDR1 MDHEN, CDR2 SYDVKM. V was clipped by 4 bases and J by 4 bases, with 13 bases between them. This CDR3 has 14 amino acids. The CDR3 protein is CASSSSLGPYGYTF. The CDR3 region has the DNA TGTGCCAGCAGTTCTAGTCTCGGGCCCTATGGCTACACCTTC.

V is TRBV5-4 and J is TRBJ1-1, with D perhaps TRBD1 (5 bases). Germline lookup yields CDR1 SGHNT and CDR2 YYREEE (reference sequence). Trimming stripped 0 bases from V and 2 bases from J, with 11 bases between. The length of the CDR3 is 15 residues. CDR3 in amino acids: CASSLAGHFNTEAFF. The CDR3 DNA is TGTGCCAGCAGCTTGGCTGGACATTTCAACACTGAAGCTTTCTTT.

The V gene is TRBV5-5, the J gene TRBJ2-7; 8 nucleotides match TRBD1. Germline CDR1 reads SGHKS; CDR2 reads YYEKEE (reference sequence). Trimming cost V 1 base and J 5 bases; bases outside gene matches: 8. This CDR3 comprises 15 residues. CDR3 nucleotide sequence: TGTGCCAGCAGCTTGATGATGCAGGGGGCGGACGAGCAGTACTTC. Residues: CASSLMMQGADEQYF. The entire variable domain, with the rest obtained from reference TRBV5-5 and TRBJ2-7, is as follows: DAGVTQSPTHLIKTRGQQVTLRCSPISGHKSVSWYQQVLGQGPQFIFQYYEKEERGRGNFPDRFSARQFPNYSSELNVNALLLGDSALYLCASSLMMQGADEQYFGPGTRLTVT.

CDR3 coding DNA: TGTGCCAGCTCACCGACCCGGGACAGCAACTATGGCTACACCTTC. This sequence encodes CASSPTRDSNYGYTF. This chain links TRBV18 with TRBJ1-2; the match to TRBD1 covers 7 bases. Germline V gene sequence: CDR1 KGHSH, CDR2 LQKENI. Trimming took 3 bases from V and 2 from J; bases not matched to a gene: 6. The length of the CDR3 is 15 residues. Full variable domain (remainder filled in from reference TRBV18 and TRBJ1-2): NAGVMQNPRHLVRRRGQEARLRCSPMKGHSHVYWYRQLPEEGLKFMVYLQKENIIDESGMPKERFSAEFPKEGPSILRIQQVVRGDSAAYFCASSPTRDSNYGYTFGSGTRLTVV.

This rearrangement joins TRBV7-2 to TRBJ2-3; D unclear. The V gene's germline CDR1 is SGHTA and CDR2 FQGNSA. There are 15 residues in the CDR3. The V end lost 5 bases, the J end lost 0 bases, and 12 bases lay between the germline ends. Here the CDR3 DNA reads TGTGCCAGCAGCCCTAGGTCTACTAGCACAGATACGCAGTATTTT. It is translated as CASSPRSTSTDTQYF.

The genes are TRBV4-2 and TRBJ2-3; 9 bases are shared with TRBD2. With 1 base clipped from V and 2 bases from J, the junction kept 4 bases outside the gene matches. CDR3 length equals 16 residues. The germline gives CDR1 LGHNA, CDR2 YNFKEQ. CDR3 loop: CASSQGLAGDTDTQYF. The CDR3 DNA sequence: TGTGCCAGCAGCCAAGGGTTAGCGGGGGACACAGATACGCAGTATTTT.

The gene calls are TRBV7-9 and TRBJ1-1; D may be TRBD1 (5 bases). From germline, CDR1 is SEHNR and CDR2 FQNEAQ (reference sequence). This CDR3 is built from 14 residues. Trimming removed 5 bases from V and 4 bases from J, with 14 bases in between. CDR3 protein: CASSLSGDATEAFF. CDR3 bases: TGTGCCAGCAGCCTTTCGGGGGACGCCACTGAAGCTTTCTTT. Supplemented by reference TRBV7-9 and TRBJ1-1, the full variable domain reads DTGVSQNPRHKITKRGQNVTFRCDPISEHNRLYWYRQTLGQGPEFLTYFQNEAQLEKSRLLSDRFSAERPKGSFSTLEIQRTEQGDSAMYLCASSLSGDATEAFFGQGTRLTVV.

The CDR3 bases are TGTGCCAGCAGTTCAACAGGGGGCTACGAGCAGTACTTC. Its protein product is CASSSTGGYEQYF. This rearrangement joins TRBV6-6 to TRBJ2-7; 8 positions match TRBD1. The ends lost 4 bases at V and 3 bases at J; junction bases unmatched: 2. Germline V gene data show CDR1 as MNHNY and CDR2 as SVGAGI (reference sequence). The length of the CDR3 is 13 residues.

This sequence joins TRBV30 and TRBJ2-2; 10 bases align to TRBD2. CDR1 is GTSNPN and CDR2 is SVGIG in the germline V gene (reference sequence). CDR3 length equals 17 residues. V trimming: 2 bases; J trimming: 1 base; junction bases outside the gene matches: 7. CDR3 in DNA: TGTGCCTGGAGTAAAGGACTAGCGGAGGGGAACACCGGGGAGCTGTTTTTT. Encoded protein: CAWSKGLAEGNTGELFF.

The chain employs TRBV11-3 and TRBJ1-3; D might be TRBD1 (6 bases). Trimming pared 5 bases from V and 1 base from J, leaving 18 bases between. This CDR3 comprises 17 residues. Germline CDR1 is SGHNT and CDR2 is YENEEA. Here the CDR3 reads CASSHGFGGDSGNTIYF. CDR3 nucleotide sequence: TGTGCCAGCAGCCATGGATTCGGGGGCGATTCTGGAAACACCATATATTTT. Full variable domain (missing parts from reference TRBV11-3 and TRBJ1-3): EAGVVQSPRYKIIEKKQPVAFWCNPISGHNTLYWYLQNLGQGPELLIRYENEEAVDDSQLPKDRFSAERLKGVDSTLKIQPAELGDSAVYLCASSHGFGGDSGNTIYFGEGSWLTVV.

This chain connects TRBV4-1 to TRBJ2-2, with TRBD2 matching over 7 bases. Germline trimming cut 0 bases from V and 6 bases from J; bases unmatched to any gene: 7. CDR3 length equals 16 residues. The germline gives CDR1 MGHRA, CDR2 YSYEKL. In nucleotides, the CDR3 is TGCGCCAGCAGCCAAGAAGCGGGATGGATCGCCGGGGAGCTGTTTTTT. This translates into CASSQEAGWIAGELFF.

The chain uses TRBV6-6 and TRBJ2-7; possibly TRBD1 or TRBD2 for D (5 bases each). The germline gives CDR1 MNHNY, CDR2 SVGAGI (reference sequence). This CDR3 is 15 amino acids long. Trimming took off 2 bases at V and 0 bases at J, with 11 bases between the two ends. This chain's CDR3 is CASSYNDGASYEQYF. CDR3 coding DNA: TGTGCCAGCAGTTACAACGACGGGGCCTCCTACGAGCAGTACTTC.

This chain joins TRBV11-2 and TRBJ1-1; no definite D call. The V gene lost 6 bases and the J gene lost 3 bases, with 20 bases spanning the gap. This CDR3 is built from 16 residues. Germline V gives CDR1 SGHAT, CDR2 FQNNGV. The CDR3 DNA sequence: TGTGCCAGCAGGCGAGACGGGAGTTTTAGGTACACTGAAGCTTTCTTT. Encoded protein: CASRRDGSFRYTEAFF.

Comments on this clone: At one of its ends the junction is not consistent with the germline gene, which may arise from a read error. V gene TRBV7-7 combines with J gene TRBJ2-7; D gene unclear. Per the germline V gene, CDR1 is SSHAT and CDR2 is FNYEAQ (reference sequence). The CDR3 has 15 amino acids. The CDR3 nucleotides read TGTGCTAGCAGCTTCGGTTCAGAATCGACCTACGAGCAGTACTTC. This encodes CASSFGSESTYEQYF. Supplemented by reference TRBV7-7 and TRBJ2-7, the full variable domain reads GAGVSQSPRYKVTKRGQDVTLRCDPISSHATLYWYQQALGQGPEFLTYFNYEAQPDKSGLPSDRFSAERPEGSISTLTIQRTEQRDSAMYRCASSFGSESTYEQYFGPGTRLTVT.

Turning to this clone: One junction end does not reproduce the germline sequence, and a read error may be involved. V usage is TRBV6-1 and J usage is TRBJ1-3; D is undetermined. CDR1 is MNHNS, CDR2 SASEGT, per germline. This CDR3 spans 15 amino acids. The CDR3 reads CVSSGLELSGNTIYF. The DNA of the CDR3 is TGTGTCAGCAGTGGGTTAGAGCTCTCTGGAAACACCATATATTTT.

The chain couples TRBV6-5 to TRBJ1-3; no reliable D call. This CDR3 has 12 residues. V was cut by 7 bases and J by 9 bases, with 13 bases left in between. Germline CDR1 and CDR2: MNHEY and SVGAGI. CDR3 residues: CASKNSGFTIYF. CDR3 nucleotides: TGTGCCAGCAAAAATAGCGGCTTCACCATATATTTT.

The chain uses TRBV15 and TRBJ1-4; 9 nucleotides agree with TRBD1. The ends lost 1 base at V and 5 bases at J; junction bases unmatched: 8. Germline CDR1 reads LNHNV; CDR2 reads YYDKDF (reference sequence). The CDR3 loop spans 17 amino acids. CDR3: CATSRGVRDRENEKLFF. CDR3 nucleotides: TGTGCCACCAGCAGAGGAGTGAGGGACAGGGAGAATGAAAAACTGTTTTTT. Using reference TRBV15 and TRBJ1-4 for the parts outside the CDR3, the full variable domain is DAMVIQNPRYQVTQFGKPVTLSCSQTLNHNVMYWYQQKSSQAPKLLFHYYDKDFNNEADTPDNFQSRRPNTSFCFLDIRSPGLGDTAMYLCATSRGVRDRENEKLFFGSGTQLSVL.

This sequence joins TRBV6-6 and TRBJ1-1; no clear D. The CDR3 is 14 amino acids. The V and J ends lost 4 bases and 0 bases respectively, with 9 bases between them. Germline V gene data show CDR1 as MNHNY and CDR2 as SVGAGI (reference sequence). In nucleotides, the CDR3 is TGTGCCAGCAGTTTCCGGGCCATGAACACTGAAGCTTTCTTT. This sequence encodes CASSFRAMNTEAFF.

V and J are TRBV16 and TRBJ1-4; 7 nucleotides match TRBD1. The germline V gene encodes CDR1 KGHSY and CDR2 FQNENV. The CDR3 has 15 residues. V lost 0 bases and J lost 5; bases outside the gene matches: 3. This CDR3 reads CASSQSVGGNEKLFF. The CDR3 DNA sequence: TGTGCCAGCAGCCAATCCGTAGGGGGCAATGAAAAACTGTTTTTT. Variable domain in full (rest from reference TRBV16 and TRBJ1-4): GEEVAQTPKHLVRGEGQKAKLYCAPIKGHSYVFWYQQVLKNEFKFLISFQNENVFDETGMPKERFSAKCLPNSPCSLEIQATKLEDSAVYFCASSQSVGGNEKLFFGSGTQLSVL.

The chain is built from TRBV7-2 and TRBJ2-3; D ambiguous. The CDR3 is made up of 15 amino acids. V was trimmed by 1 base and J by 1 base, leaving 9 bases between them. Germline-derived CDR1 and CDR2 are SGHTA and FQGNSA. The CDR3 region is CASSLGWARTDTQYF. The CDR3 coding sequence is TGTGCCAGCAGCTTAGGGTGGGCCCGCACAGATACGCAGTATTTT.

This chain links TRBV7-9 with TRBJ1-6; unclear D gene. CDR1 and CDR2 from the germline V gene are SEHNR and FQNEAQ (reference sequence). V was pared by 6 bases and J by 7 bases, with 13 bases between. This CDR3 is 14 amino acids long. Here the CDR3 DNA reads TGTGCCAGCAGGGACGGGGTAGGGAATTCACCCCTCCACTTT. Residues: CASRDGVGNSPLHF.

The genes are TRBV28 and TRBJ2-2; D might be TRBD2 (5 bases). CDR1 and CDR2 (germline): MDHEN, SYDVKM. CDR3 length: 12 residues. Deletions cut 7 bases from V and 6 bases from J, with 9 bases between. The CDR3 protein is CASTSRPGELFF. The DNA for the CDR3 is TGTGCCAGCACTAGCAGGCCCGGGGAGCTGTTTTTT.

The chain recombines TRBV2 with TRBJ1-5; 8 nucleotides match TRBD1. The CDR3 covers 14 residues. Germline V gene data show CDR1 as SNHLY and CDR2 as FYNNEI. The junction had 2 bases not matched to a gene; V was cut back by 4 bases and J by 3 bases. For the CDR3, the DNA is TGTGCCAGCAGTGGGACAGGGAACAATCAGCCCCAGCATTTT. The encoded protein is CASSGTGNNQPQHF. Drawing the rest from reference TRBV2 and TRBJ1-5, the complete variable domain is EPEVTQTPSHQVTQMGQEVILRCVPISNHLYFYWYRQILGQKVEFLVSFYNNEISEKSEIFDDQFSVERPDGSNFTLKIRSTKLEDSAMYFCASSGTGNNQPQHFGDGTRLSIL.

This sequence joins TRBV28 and TRBJ2-4; the match to TRBD2 covers 7 bases. CDR3 length: 12 amino acids. V dropped 10 bases and J dropped 8; count of bases not matched to a gene: 8. The germline CDR1 and CDR2 sequences are MDHEN and SYDVKM. CDR3 in amino acids: CATGLDKYIQYF. DNA of the CDR3: TGTGCCACCGGACTAGACAAGTACATTCAGTACTTC.

The chain couples TRBV5-5 to TRBJ2-1; D remains ambiguous. The germline gives CDR1 SGHKS, CDR2 YYEKEE (reference sequence). V was shortened by 0 bases and J by 3 bases, with 7 bases between the two germline ends. The CDR3 is 14 amino acids. CDR3 in amino acids: CASSLVPGYNEQFF. CDR3 coding DNA: TGTGCCAGCAGCTTGGTCCCCGGCTACAATGAGCAGTTCTTC. Drawing the rest from reference TRBV5-5 and TRBJ2-1, the complete variable domain is DAGVTQSPTHLIKTRGQQVTLRCSPISGHKSVSWYQQVLGQGPQFIFQYYEKEERGRGNFPDRFSARQFPNYSSELNVNALLLGDSALYLCASSLVPGYNEQFFGPGTRLTVL.

The J gene is TRBJ2-7, the V gene TRBV7-2; D could derive from TRBD1 or TRBD2 (5 bases each). From germline, CDR1 is SGHTA and CDR2 FQGNSA. The CDR3 consists of 12 residues. V was shortened by 4 bases and J by 5 bases, with 9 bases between the two germline ends. CDR3 sequence: CASSWDLHEQYF. Here the CDR3 DNA reads TGTGCCAGCAGCTGGGACCTTCACGAGCAGTACTTC.

A few counts support this clone. The chain recombines TRBV29-1 with TRBJ2-3, with D perhaps TRBD1 or TRBD2 (5 bases each). Per the germline V gene, CDR1 is SQVTM and CDR2 is ANQGSEA. V shed 6 bases and J shed 5 bases, with 12 bases lying between them. The CDR3 extends over 12 amino acids. The CDR3 bases are TGCAGCGTCCTGGGGGTTGGAGATACGCAGTATTTT. Translation gives CSVLGVGDTQYF.

This chain connects TRBV14 to TRBJ2-3; tentatively, D is TRBD2 (5 bases). Germline V gene lookup returns CDR1 SGHDN and CDR2 FVKESK. The CDR3 loop spans 17 amino acids. Trimming took 4 bases from V and 3 from J, leaving 20 bases between them. The CDR3 DNA reads TGTGCCAGCAGCCCCAGGTCTAGCTCCCTAAGTACAGATACGCAGTATTTT. As protein: CASSPRSSSLSTDTQYF.